This TCR beta chain was sequenced in a study of CD4 T cells in relation to SARS-CoV-2 and coronaviruses (dated by TCRdb to 2020 to 2023). Regarding the complete study: Using patient-derived lymphoblastoid cell lines, the shared crossreactive spike epitopes were mapped to their HLA restriction. At the level of individual TCR clonotypes, the study measured memory CD4+ T cell crossreactivity between SARS-CoV-2 spike protein and common cold coronavirus spike proteins. The Adaptive Biotechnologies TCR-sequencing kit was used to sequence samples from three pre-COVID donors and the naive versus memory experiments, while other data came from Illumina-based sequencing. Expansion assays from other donors in the study were sequenced with a different, Illumina-based TCR-beta assay.

CD4+ T cells from unexposed donors were collected before the COVID-19 pandemic (2011-2018). Naive and memory CD4+ T cells were separated from cryopreserved PBMCs by first enriching for CD4 and then performing EasySep naive CD4+ T cell enrichment. Leukapheresis product for the unexposed donors was purchased commercially. PBMCs were isolated from leukapheresis product or whole blood by Ficoll-Paque PLUS gradient centrifugation. PBMCs were either used fresh in the expansion assay or cryopreserved at -140 degrees C. The QIAamp Micro DNA Kit was used to extract genomic DNA from the CD4+ T cells. Uncultured naive and memory CD4+ T cell DNA received deep-resolution immunoSEQ TCR-beta sequencing. The study's own analysis went as follows. During preprocessing, nonproductive sequences were discarded, as were any CDR3s that did not begin with C, did not end with F or W, or were shorter than 7 amino acids. Cultured and uncultured naive and memory CD4+ repertoires were searched for previously identified spike- and CEF-reactive CDR3s. CDR3 homology was measured as pairwise Levenshtein distance, computed with the stringdist R package after trimming three terminal residues from each end. Imported from immuneACCESS, the table was reduced by TCRdb to in-frame sequences with V and J called. These copies leave out some clones; in studies compared against another copy, an unresolved V gene accounts for under half, and the cause of the remainder is not known. The DNA was the basis for D and trimming; V, J and clone size are from that table. Within this sample are tens of thousands of clones, with more than 80% of them counted one time only. Around 0.25% of the sample is in the top ten clones.

The germline V gene encodes CDR1 SGDLS and CDR2 YYNGEE. V and J lose 4 bases and 3 bases, and a span of 14 bases separates them. Inclusive of the bounding cysteine and phenylalanine, the CDR3 is 14 residues long. Only the CDR3 region is kept as DNA, spanning 42 bases read in frame from base 1. Note on this clone: The specificity of this receptor is unknown. No quality values exist for individual bases; no much larger clone is one base distant.

Paper-wide results and their limitations: Roughly 64% of donors had memory CD4+ clonotypes that crossrecognized SARS-CoV-2 and at least one common cold coronavirus spike. No donor contributed both pre-pandemic and post-infection samples, which limited tracing the source of pre-existing responses. The study was limited by small numbers of patients and tested TCRs. Naive versus memory sequencing indicated the assay detects memory recall responses rather than primary responses primed during culture. Crossreactive clones showed significantly weaker SARS-CoV-2-driven expansion than monoreactive clones, consistent with antigenic imprinting. Since the crossreactivity analysis centred on spike protein, crossreactivity against other viral proteins was not assessed.

The sequenced sample consisted of naive CD4+ T cells from PBMCs. The sample's cell subset or site label, in plain terms: naive CD4+ T cells isolated by negative enrichment. This clonotype was obtained from a human donor in good health. Recombination connected TRBV9 to TRBJ2-7; no confident D gene assignment can be made. The CDR3 has the sequence CASSTTTQVYEQYF. The nucleotides are TGTGCCAGCAGCACGACCACTCAGGTCTACGAGCAGTACTTC.